The 24 T cell receptor beta chains in this list originate from one sample, sequenced in a study of molecular identifiers for immune sequencing clone quantification. TCRdb re-derived calls from the PCR reads in MiXCR, one entry per CDR3 protein. The profile covers approximately 630,000 distinct CDR3 sequences, with roughly 23% appearing a single time and 0.7% to 0.95% taken by the ten largest. The sample consisted of naive CD8+ T cells from blood, with Jurkat cell RNA spiked in. Sample subset: FACS-sorted CD8+CD4-CCR7+CD45RA+ naive T cells. The receptors originated from a human donor in good health. Some libraries in this study had Jurkat cell RNA spiked in.

This clonotype was seen ten or more times. The chain combines TRBV29-1 with TRBJ1-2, with 9 positions matching TRBD1. This CDR3 contains 14 residues. Germline CDR1 and CDR2: SQVTM and ANQGSEA. Unmatched junction bases numbered 11, after V lost 4 bases and J lost 8 bases. The CDR3 is CSVAPETGGGGYTF. The CDR3 nucleotides are TGCAGCGTTGCTCCCGAAACAGGGGGCGGAGGCTACACCTTC. The complete variable domain, with remaining parts taken from reference TRBV29-1 and TRBJ1-2, reads SAVISQKPSRDICQRGTSLTIQCQVDSQVTMMFWYRQQPGQSLTLIATANQGSEATYESGFVIDKFPISRPNLTFSTLTVSNMSPEDSSIYLCSVAPETGGGGYTFGSGTRLTVV.

This clonotype was picked up a small number of times. The chain couples TRBV6-5 to TRBJ1-4, with a possible D match to TRBD1 (5 bases). This CDR3 spans 13 amino acids. V was pared by 5 bases and J by 7 bases, with 11 bases between. Germline V gene lookup returns CDR1 MNHEY and CDR2 SVGAGI. CDR3 in DNA: TGTGCCAGCAGTCCTTTTAGGGGTGAAAAACTGTTTTTT. Translating it yields CASSPFRGEKLFF.

This clonotype appeared many times. The V and J genes are TRBV4-1 and TRBJ1-6, with D unclear. CDR1 and CDR2 (germline): MGHRA, YSYEKL. The V gene lost 0 bases and the J gene lost 3 bases, with 9 bases spanning the gap. This CDR3 has 16 amino acids. The CDR3 nucleotides are TGCGCCAGCAGCCAAGAAGATAAAGGCTATAATTCACCCCTCCACTTT. It encodes CASSQEDKGYNSPLHF.

The V call is TRBV2, the J call TRBJ2-5, with D perhaps matching TRBD1 or TRBD2 (6 bases each). CDR3 size: 15 residues. Germline CDR1 is SNHLY and CDR2 is FYNNEI. V lost 4 bases to trimming and J lost 5 bases, with 17 bases between them. DNA of the CDR3: TGTGCCAGCAGTGTTGGTTGGGGGGCGGATGAGACCCAGTACTTC. Translated: CASSVGWGADETQYF.

The rearrangement uses TRBV4-3 and TRBJ2-5; 7 bases align to TRBD1. CDR3 length: 15 amino acids. CDR1 and CDR2 (germline): LGHNA, YSLEER. CDR3 amino acids: CPRSLRDSTGETQYF. The DNA of the CDR3 is TGCCCCCGCAGTCTCCGGGACAGTACTGGGGAGACCCAGTACTTC.

With regard to this clonotype: A clone one base away is much larger, so this may be a read error. This chain uses TRBV4-3 with TRBJ2-1; 9 bases are shared with TRBD2. The CDR3 contains 18 residues. The V segment lost 0 bases and the J segment 6 bases; nucleotides outside the gene matches: 12. Per germline, CDR1 LGHNA and CDR2 YSLEER. The CDR3 DNA reads TGCGCCAGCAGCCAAGATCTTCCCGGGACTAGCTTACGCAATGAGCAGTTCTTC. Translating gives CASSQDLPGTSLRNEQFF.

This clonotype was picked up many times. The chain is built from TRBV7-9 and TRBJ1-3; no firm D call. The CDR3 contains 15 residues. V was pared by 2 bases and J by 0 bases, with 8 bases between. Germline V gives CDR1 SEHNR, CDR2 FQNEAQ (reference sequence). CDR3 loop: CASSLTSSSGNTIYF. CDR3 DNA: TGTGCCAGCAGCTTAACATCGAGCTCTGGAAACACCATATATTTT.

This clonotype came up a few times. The genes are TRBV7-9 and TRBJ2-3; possibly TRBD1 or TRBD2 for D (5 bases each). The germline V and J ends were trimmed by 2 bases and 2 bases, with 14 bases remaining between them. The CDR3 is 16 residues long. Per germline, CDR1 SEHNR and CDR2 FQNEAQ (reference sequence). In DNA, the CDR3 is TGTGCCAGCAGCTTACCGCCAGGGCGGGTCACAGATACGCAGTATTTT. Translated: CASSLPPGRVTDTQYF.

The V gene is TRBV7-9, the J gene TRBJ2-3, with D uncertain. Germline V CDR1 and CDR2: SEHNR, FQNEAQ (reference sequence). This CDR3 contains 14 residues. The V end lost 1 base, the J end lost 6 bases, and 11 bases lay between the germline ends. CDR3 residues: CASSLVTSPDTQYF. The DNA of the CDR3 is TGTGCCAGCAGCTTAGTTACCAGCCCGGATACGCAGTATTTT.

This clonotype was seen at least ten times. The chain links TRBV4-1 to TRBJ1-5; D gene unclear. Trimming removed 5 bases at V and 6 bases at J, with 14 bases between. The CDR3 runs to 14 residues. Germline V gene data show CDR1 as MGHRA and CDR2 as YSYEKL. CDR3 bases: TGCGCCAGCAGCTATACAGTAAGGCTTCAGCCCCAGCATTTT. Translating it yields CASSYTVRLQPQHF.

Points on this clonotype: This may be a read error: a much more frequent sequence differs by one nucleotide. The chain recombines TRBV6-5 with TRBJ2-2; D remains ambiguous. The germline gives CDR1 MNHEY, CDR2 SVGAGI. V was pared by 4 bases and J by 4 bases, with 7 bases between. This CDR3 is 13 amino acids long. This chain's CDR3 is CASSWSATGELFF. In nucleotides, the CDR3 is TGTGCCAGCAGTTGGTCAGCCACCGGGGAGCTGTTTTTT.

This clonotype appeared a few times. J is TRBJ2-3 and V is TRBV5-1, with D perhaps being TRBD1 or TRBD2 (7 bases each). V was trimmed by 4 bases and J by 3 bases, leaving 15 bases between them. The CDR3 spans 15 residues. Germline lookup yields CDR1 SGHRS and CDR2 YFSETQ. CDR3 DNA sequence: TGCGCCAGCAGCGGACAGGCCGGGGGGACAGATACGCAGTATTTT. This encodes CASSGQAGGTDTQYF.

There are a few counts of this clonotype. The chain carries TRBV9 and TRBJ2-7; 14 nucleotides line up with TRBD2. Per the germline V gene, CDR1 is SGDLS and CDR2 is YYNGEE. The V gene end was trimmed by 3 bases and the J gene end by 5 bases; junction bases not matched to a gene: 4. CDR3 length: 15 amino acids. CDR3 DNA sequence: TGTGCCAGCAGCGGGGGACTAGCGGGAGCTAACGAGCAGTACTTC. Its protein product is CASSGGLAGANEQYF.

This clonotype was picked up a small number of times. This rearrangement joins TRBV6-6 to TRBJ1-5, with no clear D. The CDR3 consists of 17 residues. V was trimmed by 0 bases and J by 0 bases, leaving 12 bases between them. In germline, CDR1 is MNHNY, CDR2 SVGAGI (reference sequence). Written as DNA, the CDR3 is TGTGCCAGCAGTTACTCGATCCAGGTAGATAGCAATCAGCCCCAGCATTTT. Translated: CASSYSIQVDSNQPQHF.

In its sample, this clonotype was seen a few times. The V and J genes are TRBV7-9 and TRBJ1-4; D remains unclear. The length of the CDR3 is 12 residues. CDR1 SEHNR and CDR2 FQNEAQ come from the germline V gene (reference sequence). V was cut by 4 bases and J by 8 bases, with 8 bases left in between. CDR3 DNA sequence: TGTGCCAGCAGCTATGGTTTGGAAAAACTGTTTTTT. This codes for CASSYGLEKLFF.

Points on this clonotype: A much larger clonotype is one base distant, so this may be a read error. This chain links TRBV9 with TRBJ1-4, with D tentatively TRBD1 (5 bases). This CDR3 is built from 14 residues. CDR1 and CDR2 from the germline V gene are SGDLS and YYNGEE. CDR3 coding DNA: TGTGCCAGCAGCGCATCAGGGTTTGATGAAAAACTGTCTTTT. Amino acids: CASSASGFDEKLSF.

The chain is built from TRBV9 and TRBJ2-3; 7 bases map to TRBD1. Losses at the gene ends were 3 bases for V and 6 bases for J; bases not matched to a gene: 10. The length of the CDR3 is 15 residues. Per germline, CDR1 SGDLS and CDR2 YYNGEE. The CDR3 DNA is TGTGCCAGCAGCGGCCGGGACAGCCCTTTGGATACGCAGTATTTT. Its translation: CASSGRDSPLDTQYF.

This clonotype came up a few times. V and J are TRBV19 and TRBJ2-4; 10 nucleotides line up with TRBD1. Per the germline V gene, CDR1 is LNHDA and CDR2 is SQIVND (reference sequence). The CDR3 spans 15 residues. J lost 6 bases, V lost 5 bases, and 7 bases had no gene match. In DNA, the CDR3 is TGTGCCAGTAGTGGCGACAGGGGGCCGAGAAACATTCAGTACTTC. This codes for CASSGDRGPRNIQYF. The complete variable domain, with remaining parts taken from reference TRBV19 and TRBJ2-4, reads DGGITQSPKYLFRKEGQNVTLSCEQNLNHDAMYWYRQDPGQGLRLIYYSQIVNDFQKGDIAEGYSVSREKKESFPLTVTSAQKNPTAFYLCASSGDRGPRNIQYFGAGTRLSVL.

This clonotype was seen more than once but under ten times. The chain carries TRBV6-2 or TRBV6-3 and TRBJ1-2; TRBD1 matches at 7 bases. The J segment lost 3 bases and the V segment lost 8 bases, leaving 12 bases of the junction unmatched. The CDR3 runs to 15 residues. Germline CDR1 is MNHEY and CDR2 is SVGEGT. The CDR3 sequence is CASRRQGGVDYGYTF. The CDR3 nucleotides read TGTGCCAGCCGCCGACAGGGAGGAGTGGACTATGGCTACACCTTC.

The gene calls are TRBV9 and TRBJ1-3; D gene unclear. CDR1 is SGDLS, CDR2 YYNGEE, per germline. The CDR3 length is 16 residues. Trimming cost V 0 bases and J 0 bases, with 10 bases left between them. The CDR3, as DNA: TGTGCCAGCAGCGTAGGGCAGGCGTTCTCTGGAAACACCATATATTTT. Translated, it gives CASSVGQAFSGNTIYF.

Note on this clonotype: A much larger clone sits a single nucleotide away, making a read error possible. The genes are TRBV30 and TRBJ2-7; D gene unclear. This CDR3 contains 13 residues. Germline values: CDR1 GTSNPN, CDR2 SVGIG (reference sequence). The CDR3 spells CAWTDVLSYAQYF. The DNA for the CDR3 is TGTGCCTGGACTGACGTGCTGTCCTACGCGCAGTACTTC.

The rearrangement links TRBV5-3 to TRBJ2-1; maybe TRBD2 (6 bases). TRBV5-3 is an ORF; its function is uncertain. The CDR3 is 20 amino acids. Trimming shortened V by 1 base and J by 5 bases, and 28 bases separated the two germline ends. CDR3 sequence: CARSLTGKNLSSGPNNEQFF. In nucleotides, the CDR3 is TGTGCCAGAAGCTTGACCGGGAAAAACCTGTCGAGCGGGCCGAACAATGAGCAGTTCTTC.

This clonotype came up a few times. The V gene is TRBV6-2 or TRBV6-3, the J gene TRBJ1-2, with D uncertain. This CDR3 is 15 amino acids long. CDR1 is MNHEY, CDR2 SVGEGT, per germline. Trimming shortened V by 6 bases and J by 4 bases, and 18 bases separated the two germline ends. The CDR3 region is CASRTWTAGGYGYTF. CDR3 DNA: TGTGCCAGCAGGACTTGGACGGCCGGCGGCTATGGCTACACCTTC.

A note on this clonotype: Here the CDR3 omits its conserved ending phenylalanine or tryptophan, so a read error is the likely source. The chain uses TRBV6-5 and TRBJ2-5; the D gene is possibly TRBD2 (6 bases). V was clipped by 5 bases and J by 5 bases, with 15 bases between them. The germline V gene encodes CDR1 MNHEY and CDR2 SVGAGI. CDR3 length equals 14 residues. The DNA for the CDR3 is TGTGCCAGCAGTCCCAGCGAGGGGACTGAGACCCAGTACCTC. As protein: CASSPSEGTETQYL.